This T cell receptor beta chain was recorded in a study of blood T cells in healthy people across ages. Overall study results and limits: Fewer expanded clones and more diversity marked long-lived versus aged donors. Diversity figures based on one million T cells were deemed too low.

This clonotype was seen a few times. Antigen unknown. The CDR3 contains 12 residues. In germline, CDR1 is ENHRY, CDR2 SYGVKD. Trimming cost V 1 base and J 5 bases, with 5 bases left between them. It was with a sample-barcoded 5' primer and a J-beta primer mix that a second PCR of roughly 6 to 12 cycles was run. Each single sample gave us at least 2.5 million CDR3-containing paired-end reads. In TCRdb, the 5' RACE reads were re-called with MiXCR into one record per CDR3 protein. The table has around 780,000 distinct CDR3 sequences, more than 25% seen once. These data were likewise used in another study, on T cells of mothers and their children. That investigation notes: The authors identified no persistent microchimeric T cell clones.

Material: blood. V and J are TRBV10-3 and TRBJ2-5; D not resolved. This TCR came from a boy between 10 and 17 years old in good health. CDR3 coding DNA: TGTGCCATCAGTGAGTTCCGGGAGACCCAGTACTTC. Translating it yields CAISEFRETQYF.